This entry lists 19 T cell receptor beta chains sequenced from one sample in a study of CD8+ T cells in alopecia areata. Extraction of RNA preceded its reverse transcription into cDNA, which served as the sequencing template. Measured with immunoSEQ multiplex PCR; TCRdb has only the in-frame clones, and not every one. The sample lists roughly 73,000 clones; about 30% were seen once. The treatment is: oral pan-JAK inhibitor, 5-10 mg twice daily. This specimen was CD8+ T cells sorted from blood, taken at week 4, from a patient treated with tofacitinib. These receptors all stem from a human donor with alopecia areata.

The table lists this clone with a few counts. The J gene is TRBJ2-3, the V gene TRBV29-1; the D is unclear. The V gene's germline CDR1 is SQVTM and CDR2 ANQGSEA. V was cut by 3 bases and J by 5 bases, with 6 bases left in between. The CDR3 contains 11 residues. The CDR3 nucleotides read TGCAGCGTTGACTGGGAAGATACGCAGTATTTT. This sequence encodes CSVDWEDTQYF.

In this sample, this clone turned up a few times. The rearrangement links TRBV2 to TRBJ2-2; no definite D call. Germline V gives CDR1 SNHLY, CDR2 FYNNEI. The germline V and J ends were trimmed by 3 bases and 2 bases, with 10 bases remaining between them. The CDR3 is 15 amino acids. DNA for the CDR3: TGTGCCAGCAGTGAGTTCCAGCCTAACACCGGGGAGCTGTTTTTT. It yields the protein CASSEFQPNTGELFF.

The chain has TRBV29-1 and TRBJ2-1; 12 bases line up with TRBD2. Germline CDR1 and CDR2: SQVTM and ANQGSEA. The length of the CDR3 is 15 residues. Unmatched junction bases numbered 9, after V lost 7 bases and J lost 5 bases. The CDR3 nucleotides read TGCAGCGCGACCGGTGGACTAGCGGGAAACAATGAGCAGTTCTTC. Protein: CSATGGLAGNNEQFF.

This rearrangement joins TRBV29-1 to TRBJ1-2; D is unclear. This CDR3 has 12 residues. V was cut by 6 bases and J by 8 bases, with 16 bases left in between. CDR1 and CDR2 (germline): SQVTM, ANQGSEA. This CDR3 reads CSVADVERGYTF. DNA of the CDR3: TGCAGCGTGGCTGACGTCGAGAGGGGCTACACCTTC.

This chain connects TRBV30 to TRBJ2-1; unclear D gene. The CDR3 runs 11 residues. The V gene's germline CDR1 is GTSNPN and CDR2 SVGIG (reference sequence). The V gene lost 0 bases and the J gene lost 5 bases, with 2 bases spanning the gap. CDR3 nucleotides: TGTGCCTGGAGTGTCAACAATGAGCAGTTCTTC. This translates into CAWSVNNEQFF. Together with reference TRBV30 and TRBJ2-1, the CDR3 gives the full variable domain: SQTIHQWPATLVQPVGSPLSLECTVEGTSNPNLYWYRQAAGRGLQLLFYSVGIGQISSEVPQNLSASRPQDRQFILSSKKLLLSDSGFYLCAWSVNNEQFFGPGTRLTVL.

The V gene is TRBV29-1, the J gene TRBJ2-5, with TRBD1 as a possible D gene (6 bases). The ends were cut back, 6 bases at V and 5 bases at J, with 13 bases in the middle. CDR1 and CDR2 (germline): SQVTM, ANQGSEA. This CDR3 has 12 amino acids. The CDR3 DNA follows: TGCAGCGTCCCCACAGGGACGGAGACCCAGTACTTC. It codes for CSVPTGTETQYF. Variable domain in full (rest from reference TRBV29-1 and TRBJ2-5): SAVISQKPSRDICQRGTSLTIQCQVDSQVTMMFWYRQQPGQSLTLIATANQGSEATYESGFVIDKFPISRPNLTFSTLTVSNMSPEDSSIYLCSVPTGTETQYFGPGTRLLVL.

This clone was detected only a few times. The chain combines TRBV29-1 with TRBJ1-1; 7 bases agree with TRBD1. Per the germline V gene, CDR1 is SQVTM and CDR2 is ANQGSEA. The CDR3 spans 13 residues. The V and J ends lost 6 bases and 0 bases, in that order; junction bases with no gene match: 4. The CDR3 DNA reads as TGCAGCGTCATACAGGGGTTGAACACTGAAGCTTTCTTT. As protein: CSVIQGLNTEAFF.

This chain connects TRBV27 to TRBJ1-1; TRBD1 matches 7 bases. Germline assignment: CDR1 MNHEY and CDR2 SMNVEV (reference sequence). After removal of 5 bases from V and 1 base from J, the junction contained 1 base not matched to a gene. CDR3 length: 13 residues. CDR3 coding DNA: TGTGCCAGCAGTCCAGGGGGGAACACTGAAGCTTTCTTT. This gives the protein CASSPGGNTEAFF.

V and J are TRBV4-1 and TRBJ1-2, with TRBD1 as a possible D gene (5 bases). Trimming removed 1 base at V and 0 bases at J, with 12 bases between. CDR1 MGHRA and CDR2 YSYEKL come from the germline V gene. The CDR3 length is 16 residues. CDR3 sequence reads: CASSQARDGANYGYTF. In DNA, the CDR3 is TGCGCCAGCAGCCAAGCTAGGGACGGAGCTAACTATGGCTACACCTTC.

This chain uses TRBV9 with TRBJ2-1, with 11 bases lining up with TRBD2. Per germline, CDR1 SGDLS and CDR2 YYNGEE. The V segment lost 0 bases and the J segment 8 bases; nucleotides outside the gene matches: 4. The CDR3 length is 15 residues. The CDR3 DNA sequence: TGTGCCAGCAGCGTAGGTACTAGCGGGAGCGATGAGCAGTTCTTC. It yields the protein CASSVGTSGSDEQFF.

The chain couples TRBV4-1 to TRBJ2-7; D gene unclear. The CDR3 runs 14 residues. Germline CDR1 reads MGHRA; CDR2 reads YSYEKL. V gave up 0 bases and J gave up 3 bases, with 9 bases separating them. This chain's CDR3 is CASSQEQWNYEQYF. The CDR3 coding sequence is TGCGCCAGCAGCCAAGAACAGTGGAACTACGAGCAGTACTTC.

This clone has more than one count but fewer than ten. The chain combines TRBV30 with TRBJ2-7, with D uncertain. CDR3 length: 11 amino acids. The germline V gene encodes CDR1 GTSNPN and CDR2 SVGIG (reference sequence). Deletions cut 2 bases from V and 6 bases from J, with 8 bases between. The CDR3 DNA is TGTGCCTGGAGTTTCCCCGGCGAGCAGTACTTC. Protein sequence: CAWSFPGEQYF.

The V and J genes are TRBV30 and TRBJ1-1, with D perhaps matching TRBD1 (6 bases). This CDR3 region has 13 residues. V was clipped by 3 bases and J by 4 bases, with 12 bases between them. Germline CDR1 GTSNPN, CDR2 SVGIG (reference sequence). Here the CDR3 reads CAWRDQGSTEAFF. In DNA form, the CDR3 reads TGTGCCTGGAGGGACCAGGGGAGCACTGAAGCTTTCTTT. Drawing the rest from reference TRBV30 and TRBJ1-1, the complete variable domain is SQTIHQWPATLVQPVGSPLSLECTVEGTSNPNLYWYRQAAGRGLQLLFYSVGIGQISSEVPQNLSASRPQDRQFILSSKKLLLSDSGFYLCAWRDQGSTEAFFGQGTRLTVV.

The genes are TRBV9 and TRBJ2-7; possible D gene TRBD2, 6 bases. V gave up 0 bases and J gave up 3 bases, with 13 bases separating them. CDR3 length equals 15 residues. Germline lookup yields CDR1 SGDLS and CDR2 YYNGEE. The CDR3 here is CASSVAYGGIYEQYF. In nucleotides, the CDR3 is TGTGCCAGCAGCGTAGCCTATGGCGGGATCTACGAGCAGTACTTC.

This clone was detected only a few times. J is TRBJ2-7 and V is TRBV5-1; a weak D match, TRBD2 (6 bases). From germline, CDR1 is SGHRS and CDR2 YFSETQ. With 4 bases removed from V and 3 bases from J, the gap between germline ends came to 20 bases. The CDR3 length is 16 residues. The CDR3 is CASSVDSSGSFYEQYF. CDR3 nucleotides: TGCGCCAGCAGCGTAGATTCCAGCGGGTCCTTCTACGAGCAGTACTTC.

Judged by abundance, this clone is large (0.1 to 1%). This chain joins TRBV25-1 and TRBJ2-7; D is perhaps TRBD1 (5 bases). Trimming removed 4 bases at V and 5 bases at J, with 15 bases between. CDR1 is MGHDK, CDR2 SYGVNS, per germline. This CDR3 region has 14 residues. The CDR3 loop reads CASSGVDRLHEQYF. Here the CDR3 DNA reads TGTGCCAGCAGTGGCGTCGACAGACTCCACGAGCAGTACTTC.

The CDR3 sequence: CSVGPREQFF. CDR3 sequence (DNA): TGCAGCGTCGGGCCACGCGAGCAGTTCTTC. This chain links TRBV29-1 with TRBJ2-1, with D unclear. Germline V gene data show CDR1 as SQVTM and CDR2 as ANQGSEA. The CDR3 is 10 residues long. V lost 6 bases and J lost 10, with 10 bases in between.

This clone occurred many times. The CDR3 DNA is TGTGCCAGCAGTGTGGCGGGGACAGGGCCCTACGAGCAGTACTTC. Protein product: CASSVAGTGPYEQYF. The chain is built from TRBV28 and TRBJ2-7; 9 bases are a match to TRBD1. CDR1 MDHEN and CDR2 SYDVKM come from the germline V gene. CDR3 length equals 15 residues. Trimming cost V 5 bases and J 2 bases; bases outside gene matches: 7.

This clone was seen more than once but under ten times. The chain carries TRBV29-1 and TRBJ1-1; TRBD1 might be the D (6 bases). The germline V and J ends were trimmed by 3 bases and 3 bases, with 11 bases remaining between them. The length of the CDR3 is 13 residues. In germline, CDR1 is SQVTM, CDR2 ANQGSEA. The CDR3 sequence: CSVDRGRDTEAFF. CDR3 nucleotide sequence: TGCAGCGTTGACAGGGGACGGGACACTGAAGCTTTCTTT.